This TCR beta chain was captured in a study of T cells expressing NK-cell markers (dated by TCRdb to 2018 to 2021). For the study in its entirety: TCR beta-chain repertoires were profiled in sorted CD3+CD56+NKG2C+, CD3+CD56+NKG2C- and CD3+CD56-NKG2C+ T-cell subsets from several donors. Most of the eight sequenced donors were HCMV-seropositive and one was HCMV-seronegative. The eight sequenced donors were randomly selected healthy volunteers, three men and five women. The libraries were sequenced on Illumina HiSeq 2000/2500, MiSeq or NextSeq, producing 2 x 150 bp reads.

The full study reports these points: Whether the expanded NKG2C-expressing T cell clones were specific for HCMV antigens remained unclear. Those dominant clonotypes were again the most abundant among CD3+CD56-NKG2C+ cells in a few donors, at about 25-60.1%. For about 6 donors, the dominant CD3+CD56+NKG2C+ clonotypes were among the top 10 CD8+ clonotypes and accounted for 1.0-7.0% of CD8+ T cells.

Sequenced on an Illumina HiSeq 2000. TCR beta cDNA libraries were prepared using 5'RACE template switching, which introduced a universal primer site and unique molecular identifiers. cDNA synthesis was primed from the TCR beta constant segment and was followed by two successive PCR amplification steps. The authors processed their data as follows. Reads were demultiplexed and grouped by UMI with MIGEC, and clonotypes were assembled and quantified with MiTCR. To remove erroneous sequences, TCR cDNA sequences were retained only when supported by two or more reads. The tcR package was used for downstream repertoire analysis, and clonotypes were matched across fractions by CDR3 nucleotide sequence plus V segment. VDJmatch was used to annotate antigen specificity against VDJdb, with one amino acid substitution in CDR3 permitted. Reads reprocessed by TCRdb are summarized as one entry per CDR3 protein sequence, and DNA is absent. The V and J calls follow TCRdb's processing rather than the paper's. This sample's records show about 15,000 distinct CDR3 sequences. Over 50% of the sample rests with the top ten.

For this clonotype: The specificity of this receptor is unknown.

A commercial ELISA kit detecting HCMV-specific IgG in serum was used to determine HCMV serostatus. Peripheral blood mononuclear cells were isolated from blood by Ficoll density gradient centrifugation. This clonotype was sampled from a man aged 18-70 years in good health. Sequences were obtained from blood T cells: a sorted CD56 or NKG2C T cell subset, CD4+ or CD8+ T cells, or bulk PBMC T cells (not recorded which).

The CDR3 is CAISDISRGGINEQFF. The rearranged chain carries TRBV10-3 and TRBJ2-1; no DNA is available, so the TRBD2 call from TCRdb remains unchecked. Including the terminal cysteine and phenylalanine, the CDR3 comprises 16 residues. No nucleotide data were recorded. CDR1 and CDR2 are drawn from the germline V gene: ENHRY, SYGVKD.